The subject of this entry is one T cell receptor beta chain. Its antigen is currently unknown. This sample is part of a study of T cell responses to AZD1222 COVID-19 vaccine. Study as a whole: Second-dose schedules of about 4 or about 12 weeks were combined.

Germline CDR1 reads MGHRA; CDR2 reads YSYEKL. The CDR3 loop spans 12 amino acids. The V end was cut by 1 base, the J end by 7 bases, with 5 bases between. Study-wide points: Close to half of spike-specific TCRs reportedly recognize unmutated variant regions.

The table came from immunoSEQ multiplex PCR; TCRdb's copy has only in-frame clones and leaves some out. Among some 130,000 clones listed, around 90% were seen once. The rearrangement links TRBV4-1 to TRBJ2-1; possible D gene TRBD2, 5 bases. The source was peripheral blood, collected on day 0 of AZD1222 vaccination. This receptor was taken from an adult in good health. The CDR3 DNA follows: TGCGCCAGCAGCCAAGGAGGGAATGAGCAGTTCTTC. Amino acids: CASSQGGNEQFF.